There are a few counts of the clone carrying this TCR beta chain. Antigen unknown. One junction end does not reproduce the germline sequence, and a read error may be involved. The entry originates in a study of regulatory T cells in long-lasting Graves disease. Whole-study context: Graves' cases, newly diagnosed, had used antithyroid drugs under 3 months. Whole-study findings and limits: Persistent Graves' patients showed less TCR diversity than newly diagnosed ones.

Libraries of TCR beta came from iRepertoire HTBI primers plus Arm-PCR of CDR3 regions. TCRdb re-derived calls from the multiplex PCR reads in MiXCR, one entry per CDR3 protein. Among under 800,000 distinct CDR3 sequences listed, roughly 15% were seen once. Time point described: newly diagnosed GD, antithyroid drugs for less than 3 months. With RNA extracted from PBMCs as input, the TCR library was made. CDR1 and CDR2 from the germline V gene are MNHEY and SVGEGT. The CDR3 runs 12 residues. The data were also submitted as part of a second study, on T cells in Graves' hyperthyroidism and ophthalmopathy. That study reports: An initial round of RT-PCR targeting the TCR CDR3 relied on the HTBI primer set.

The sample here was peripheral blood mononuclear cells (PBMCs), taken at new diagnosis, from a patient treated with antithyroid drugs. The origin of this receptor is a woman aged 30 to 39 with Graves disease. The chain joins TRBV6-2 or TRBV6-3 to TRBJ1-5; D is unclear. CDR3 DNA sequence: TGTGCCAGCGGGAATAGCAGTCAGCCCCAGCATTTT. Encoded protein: CASGNSSQPQHF.